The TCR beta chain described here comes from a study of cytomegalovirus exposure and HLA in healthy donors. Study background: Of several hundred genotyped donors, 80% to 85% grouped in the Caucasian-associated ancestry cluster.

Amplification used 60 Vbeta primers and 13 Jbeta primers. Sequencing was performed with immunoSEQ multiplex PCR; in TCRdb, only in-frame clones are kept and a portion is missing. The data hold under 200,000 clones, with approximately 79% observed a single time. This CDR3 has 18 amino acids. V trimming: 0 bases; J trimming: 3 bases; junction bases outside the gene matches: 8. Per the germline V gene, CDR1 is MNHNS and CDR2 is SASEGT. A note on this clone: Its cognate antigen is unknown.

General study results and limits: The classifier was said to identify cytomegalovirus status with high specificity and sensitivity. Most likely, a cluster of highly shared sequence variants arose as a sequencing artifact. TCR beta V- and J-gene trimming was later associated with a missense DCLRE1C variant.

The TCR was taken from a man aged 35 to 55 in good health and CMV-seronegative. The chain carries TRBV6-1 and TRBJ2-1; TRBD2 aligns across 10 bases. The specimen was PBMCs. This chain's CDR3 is CASSEAWLAGEFYNEQFF. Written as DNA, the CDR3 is TGTGCCAGCAGTGAAGCGTGGCTAGCGGGGGAATTCTACAATGAGCAGTTCTTC.